The rows below give T cell receptor beta chains drawn from one sample of a study of cytomegalovirus exposure and HLA in healthy donors. Method: immunoSEQ multiplex PCR; TCRdb's copy keeps in-frame clones and lacks some. The sample records roughly 240,000 clones, about four fifths being singletons. Input material: PBMCs. The receptors stem from a middle-aged woman in good health and CMV-seropositive. Both conserved end residues are part of each CDR3. The order of the fields is CDR3 DNA, CDR3 protein, J gene, D gene, clone size, V gene. D genes are given only for firm matches. Some rows have no size entry. The others give once, few or many, or a class for an expanded clone.

TGCGCCAGCAGTGATATACAGGGCTTCAATCAGCCCCAGCATTTT,CASSDIQGFNQPQHF,TRBJ1-5,-,-,TRBV10-1
TGTGCCTGGAGTGTACGAGTTTCTCTGAACACTGAAGCTTTCTTT,CAWSVRVSLNTEAFF,TRBJ1-1,-,-,TRBV30
TGTGCCTGGAACCAGCGGGCCGACTATGGCTACACCTTC,CAWNQRADYGYTF,TRBJ1-2,-,-,TRBV30
TGTGCCAGCAGCTTGGGGACAGGGACATACAATGAGCAGTTCTTC,CASSLGTGTYNEQFF,TRBJ2-1,TRBD1,once,TRBV11-2
TGTGCCTGGAGTGTAAGCAGCAATCAGCCCCAGCATTTT,CAWSVSSNQPQHF,TRBJ1-5,-,-,TRBV30
TGTGCCAGCAGCTTGGGGGGAGGCTATGGCTACACCTTC,CASSLGGGYGYTF,TRBJ1-2,-,-,TRBV7-9
TGTGCCAGCAGTGAAAGGGACAGGGAAGGCGATACGCAGTATTTT,CASSERDREGDTQYF,TRBJ2-3,TRBD1,-,TRBV2
TGTGCCAGCAGCTTTACAGGGGGCTTTGGCTACACCTTC,CASSFTGGFGYTF,TRBJ1-2,TRBD1,few,TRBV27
TGCGCCAGCAGCTTGTCATCCAGGGATTCACCCCTCCACTTT,CASSLSSRDSPLHF,TRBJ1-6,-,-,TRBV5-1
TGTGCCAGTACCCCGGACAGATTAAATCAGCCCCAGCATTTT,CASTPDRLNQPQHF,TRBJ1-5,-,once,TRBV19
TGCGCCAGCAGCCAAGAGGAAGCGGGAGGGACCTACAATGAGCAGTTCTTC,CASSQEEAGGTYNEQFF,TRBJ2-1,TRBD2,-,TRBV4-3
TGTGCCAGCAGCTTCGGGGTAAGTCAGCCCCAGCATTTT,CASSFGVSQPQHF,TRBJ1-5,-,-,TRBV7-2
TGTGCCAGCAGCTTAGCACCAGCCTACGAGCAGTACTTC,CASSLAPAYEQYF,TRBJ2-7,-,-,TRBV11-1
TGTGCCAGCCCTAATCGGCCGGGGGACTCCTACGAGCAGTACTTC,CASPNRPGDSYEQYF,TRBJ2-7,-,few,TRBV6-5
TGTGCCTGGACCGAAATAGCGGGTCCAAGCGCCCAGTACTTC,CAWTEIAGPSAQYF,TRBJ2-4,TRBD2,-,TRBV30
TGCGCCAGCAGCCCCGCGGGGACTAGCGGGAGGGAGCAGTACTTC,CASSPAGTSGREQYF,TRBJ2-7,TRBD2,-,TRBV5-1
TGTGCCAGCAGTTCAGCTAGCGGGGGGCAAGAGACCCAGTACTTC,CASSSASGGQETQYF,TRBJ2-5,TRBD2,-,TRBV11-3
TGTGCCAGCAGCTCCTCCCTAGCGGGAGGGGCAGAGACCCAGTACTTC,CASSSSLAGGAETQYF,TRBJ2-5,TRBD2,once,TRBV5-4
TGTGCCAGCAGTTTACCGGACAGGGGTGGGAAACTGTTTTTT,CASSLPDRGGKLFF,TRBJ1-4,TRBD1,few,TRBV28
TGTGCCTGGAGTTACAACCTAGGACAGTCCGAGACCCAGTACTTC,CAWSYNLGQSETQYF,TRBJ2-5,-,once,TRBV30
TGCAGCGTCGCCTCCGGGACAGGGTCGATCGAGCAGTACTTC,CSVASGTGSIEQYF,TRBJ2-7,TRBD1,-,TRBV29-1
TGTGCCAGCAGCTTAGAGACCCGCCCCCGGGGCGGGGAGCTGTTTTTT,CASSLETRPRGGELFF,TRBJ2-2,-,-,TRBV7-9
TGTGCCAGCAGCTTAGGGACAGGTTTCGCCGGGGAGCTGTTTTTT,CASSLGTGFAGELFF,TRBJ2-2,TRBD1,-,TRBV7-8
TGTGCCCGGACTCGGTTACCCACAGATACGCAGTATTTT,CARTRLPTDTQYF,TRBJ2-3,-,-,TRBV30
TGTGCCAGCAAGGTTTCCCAGCGACCGGGGGGTTACGAGCAGTACTTC,CASKVSQRPGGYEQYF,TRBJ2-7,TRBD2,-,TRBV2
TGTGCCAGCAGGCCAGGCGGGGGGGGGTACAATGAGCAGTTCTTC,CASRPGGGGYNEQFF,TRBJ2-1,TRBD2,-,TRBV7-6
TGTGCCAGCAGCTCCACCCGGACAGGGAGCTCCTACGAGCAGTACTTC,CASSSTRTGSSYEQYF,TRBJ2-7,TRBD1,-,TRBV7-8
TGTGCCAGTAGTTTGACTAGCGGGGGGGCAGGTCCACAAGAGACCCAGTACTTC,CASSLTSGGAGPQETQYF,TRBJ2-5,TRBD2,-,TRBV19
TGTGCCAGCAACGGACAGATTTACTCTGGGGCCAACGTCCTGACTTTC,CASNGQIYSGANVLTF,TRBJ2-6,-,-,TRBV2
TGTGCCTGGAGCTGGGGCACGAACACTGAAGCTTTCTTT,CAWSWGTNTEAFF,TRBJ1-1,-,-,TRBV30
TGTGCCAGCAGCTTAGTAGGGACAGGGGGCTTGTCCTACGAGCAGTACTTC,CASSLVGTGGLSYEQYF,TRBJ2-7,TRBD1,-,TRBV7-6
TGTGCCAGCAGCTTCCTGACAGGGCTGGTATCGGGCGAGCAGTACTTC,CASSFLTGLVSGEQYF,TRBJ2-7,TRBD1,-,TRBV5-6
TGTGCCAGCTCACCCCGGACAGGGAGCGAGCAGTACTTC,CASSPRTGSEQYF,TRBJ2-7,TRBD1,-,TRBV18
TGCGCCAGCAGCGGACAGACCAGAGATACGCAGTATTTT,CASSGQTRDTQYF,TRBJ2-3,-,-,TRBV4-1
TGTGCCAGCCTCTTCTCAGGGGGCAGGGATACGCAGTATTTT,CASLFSGGRDTQYF,TRBJ2-3,TRBD1,-,TRBV7-2
TGTGCCAGCAGCTTAAGACAGACTAGCACAGATACGCAGTATTTT,CASSLRQTSTDTQYF,TRBJ2-3,-,-,TRBV5-4
TGTGCCAGCAGCGATACTAGCGGGATCGTCGTTGAGCAGTTCTTC,CASSDTSGIVVEQFF,TRBJ2-1,TRBD2,-,TRBV7-9
TGCAGCGTTGTTTCCAGCGGGGTAACCACAGATACGCAGTATTTT,CSVVSSGVTTDTQYF,TRBJ2-3,TRBD2,once,TRBV29-1
TGTGCCAGCAGCCTCCGCGCAGATACGCAGTATTTT,CASSLRADTQYF,TRBJ2-3,-,-,TRBV7-2
TGTGCCAGCAGTGAAAGGCGGGAGGCTTTCTTT,CASSERREAFF,TRBJ1-1,-,few,TRBV2
TGCGCCAGCAGCTTGGCGGGTAATGAAAAACTGTTTTTT,CASSLAGNEKLFF,TRBJ1-4,-,few,TRBV5-1
TGTGCCAGCCGACAGGGCAATCAGCCCCAGCATTTT,CASRQGNQPQHF,TRBJ1-5,-,-,TRBV25-1
TGTGCCAGCAGCCCGGGGGACAACACCGGGGAGCTGTTTTTT,CASSPGDNTGELFF,TRBJ2-2,-,-,TRBV5-4
TGTGCCAGCAGCTCTTACTACGAGCAGTACTTC,CASSSYYEQYF,TRBJ2-7,-,-,TRBV9
TGCGCCAGCAGCCAAGGCGGACTAGCGGGGGGCACAGATACGCAGTATTTT,CASSQGGLAGGTDTQYF,TRBJ2-3,TRBD2,few,TRBV4-1
TGCGCCAGCAGCTTGGACAGGGGATGGAGCGGCGAGCAGTACTTC,CASSLDRGWSGEQYF,TRBJ2-7,TRBD1,once,TRBV5-1
TGTTCCAGCAGCTTATTAGGGGTTAGCTATGGCTACACCTTC,CSSSLLGVSYGYTF,TRBJ1-2,-,-,TRBV7-9
TGTGCCAGCAGCCCGACAGCATTGAACACTGAAGCTTTCTTT,CASSPTALNTEAFF,TRBJ1-1,-,-,TRBV5-6
TGCGCCAGCAGCTTGGTGGGGGGGGGCTCCTACAATGAGCAGTTCTTC,CASSLVGGGSYNEQFF,TRBJ2-1,TRBD2,-,TRBV5-1
TGTGCCTGGAGTGCAGGGTCTCCAGGGGCTTTCTTT,CAWSAGSPGAFF,TRBJ1-1,-,-,TRBV30
TGTGCCAGCAGCCTCGGGACAGCCCGCTCCTACGAGCAGTACTTC,CASSLGTARSYEQYF,TRBJ2-7,TRBD1,-,TRBV11-3
TGCGCCAGCAGCCAAGATATAGCGGGGGGGGCCGGGGAGCTGTTTTTT,CASSQDIAGGAGELFF,TRBJ2-2,TRBD2,-,TRBV4-3
TGTGCCAGCTCACCGACTAGTGGGGGAGTAGACTATGGCTACACCTTC,CASSPTSGGVDYGYTF,TRBJ1-2,-,-,TRBV18
TGTGCCAGCAGACAGTCGAGCTCCTACAATGAGCAGTTCTTC,CASRQSSSYNEQFF,TRBJ2-1,-,-,TRBV2
TGTGCCAGCAGCAAACAGGATCTAAACACTGAAGCTTTCTTT,CASSKQDLNTEAFF,TRBJ1-1,-,-,TRBV7-6